These T cell receptor beta chains were read from a single sample in a study of regulatory T cells in long-lasting Graves disease. One entry per CDR3 protein, called by TCRdb with MiXCR from the multiplex PCR reads. The table lists 350,000 to 550,000 distinct CDR3 sequences, 15% of them singletons. These data also formed part of another study, on T cells in Graves' hyperthyroidism and ophthalmopathy.

This specimen was peripheral blood mononuclear cells (PBMCs), taken at new diagnosis, from a patient treated with antithyroid drugs. These receptors were collected from a woman in her twenties or thirties with Graves disease. The CDR3 runs from the conserved cysteine through the conserved F or W. The D gene is left open where the match is weak. A clone size is listed for some rows: how often the clone was seen (once, few, many), or a class if it is expanded.

clone_size j_call d_call v_call cdr3_nt cdr3_aa
many TRBJ2-3 . TRBV5-1 TGCGCCAGCAGCCCACCACCGAGCACAGATACGCAGTATTTT CASSPPPSTDTQYF
. TRBJ2-3 TRBD2 TRBV30 TGTGCCTGGAGGGGGTCGGGAGGGACTAGACTTCGCACAGATACGCAGTATTTT CAWRGSGGTRLRTDTQYF
many TRBJ2-1 . TRBV29-1 TGCAGCGCCCAGAGGGGAGAGGTTGAGCAGTTCTTC CSAQRGEVEQFF
many TRBJ2-2 . TRBV10-2 TGTGCCAGCAGTGGGGGGGCGGACATAACCGGGGAGCTGTTTTTT CASSGGADITGELFF
. TRBJ2-7 . TRBV28 TGTGCCAGCAGTACCCTACAGAACCCCTACGAGCAGTACTTC CASSTLQNPYEQYF
many TRBJ2-1 . TRBV12-3/TRBV12-4 TGTGCCAGCAGTCTTATTGACGGGGGTGCCTACAATGAGCAGTTCTTC CASSLIDGGAYNEQFF
many TRBJ2-5 . TRBV12-3/TRBV12-4 TGTGCCAGCAAACTCGGGACCACCCAAGAGACCCAGTACTTC CASKLGTTQETQYF
many TRBJ2-3 . TRBV15 TGTGCCACCAGCAGAGCCACAGATACGCAGTATTTT CATSRATDTQYF
. TRBJ2-3 TRBD1 TRBV6-1 TGTGCCATCGAGGACAGGTACACAGATACGCAGTATTTT CAIEDRYTDTQYF
few TRBJ1-1 . TRBV10-3 TGTGCCATCAGTGACCGGTCAGGTCGGAACACTGAAGCTTTCTTT CAISDRSGRNTEAFF
. TRBJ1-2 . TRBV5-5 TGTGCCAGCAGCTTGTTTGGGACTTTGCGAGTCTATGGCTACACCTTC CASSLFGTLRVYGYTF
many TRBJ2-1 . TRBV11-3 TGTGCCAGCAGCCGATCCAGTTCCAAAGGGTACTACAATGAGCAGTTCTTC CASSRSSSKGYYNEQFF
few TRBJ2-7 TRBD1 TRBV5-6 TGTGCCAGCAGCGGTAACGACAGGGACCCCGAGCAGTACTTC CASSGNDRDPEQYF
few TRBJ2-7 . TRBV6-1 TGTGCCAGCACCCTTGTGGGAGGCCGCTACGAGCAGTACTTC CASTLVGGRYEQYF
few TRBJ1-1 . TRBV5-5 TGTGCCAGCAGGAGAGAATTGAACACTGAAGCTTTCTTT CASRRELNTEAFF
few TRBJ2-7 TRBD1 TRBV6-2/TRBV6-3 TGTGCCAGCAGTTGGGACAGGGGCCCCTCCTACGAGCAGTACTTC CASSWDRGPSYEQYF
few TRBJ2-4 TRBD2 TRBV7-9 TGTGCCAGCAGCCCCCCACGGGGGGGCGTGAACATTCAGTACTTC CASSPPRGGVNIQYF
many TRBJ2-7 . TRBV10-3 TGTGCCATCAGTGAGTCGAACCGGTGGGAGCAGTACTTC CAISESNRWEQYF
. TRBJ1-2 TRBD1 TRBV10-2 TGCGCCAGCAAAGGGACAGCTAACTATGGCTACACCTTC CASKGTANYGYTF
many TRBJ1-1 . TRBV6-9 TGTGCCAGCAGTTATGGGGATCGGGGGGCTAACACTGAAGCTTTCTTT CASSYGDRGANTEAFF
. TRBJ2-7 . TRBV24-1 TGTGCCACCAGTGATGGCGGGGTCCAGCAGTACTTC CATSDGGVQQYF
many TRBJ1-2 TRBD1 TRBV11-2 TGTGCCAGCAGCTTAGAGCAGGGGGCGGTCTATGGCTACACCTTC CASSLEQGAVYGYTF
few TRBJ2-6 . TRBV3-1 TGTGCCAGCAGCCAAGGATTCCCGGCCAACGTCCTGACTTTC CASSQGFPANVLTF
few TRBJ2-3 TRBD2 TRBV7-2 TGTGCCAGCCGACACCAAGCGGGGGGGGGGTTGCAGTATTTT CASRHQAGGGLQYF
. TRBJ2-7 TRBD2 TRBV5-6 TGTGCCAGCAGACTAATCGGGACCCAACGAGGGAATAGCGGGTACTTTAGGTCCTACGAGCAGTACTTC CASRLIGTQRGNSGYFRSYEQYF
few TRBJ2-7 . TRBV18 TGTGCCAGCTCACCACGGGCGACGGCCTACGAGCAGTACTTC CASSPRATAYEQYF
. TRBJ2-1 TRBD2 TRBV11-2 TGTGCCAGCAGCCTTCTAGCGGGAGGGGTGAATGAGCAGTTCTTC CASSLLAGGVNEQFF
. TRBJ1-3 . TRBV4-1 TGCGCCAGCAGCCAAGGTCCGTCAGTAGCCAGCTCTGGAAACACCATATATTTT CASSQGPSVASSGNTIYF
few TRBJ1-4 . TRBV24-1 TGTGCCACCTCAAGCGGGAATGAAAAACTGTTTTTT CATSSGNEKLFF
. TRBJ2-1 TRBD2 TRBV12-3/TRBV12-4 TGTGCCAGCACCCCCATCCCCAGGCCGGGACAGGGAACTAGCGGGAGTATGAATGAGCAGTTCTTC CASTPIPRPGQGTSGSMNEQFF
many TRBJ2-5 TRBD1 TRBV27 TGTGCCAGCAGCCACAGGGGAGAGACCCAGTACTTC CASSHRGETQYF
. TRBJ2-3 . TRBV6-1 TGTGCCAGCAGTCGTAACACAGATACGCAGTATTTT CASSRNTDTQYF
. TRBJ2-2 . TRBV6-1 TGTGCCAGCAGTGAAAGGATGGGTTACAACACCGGGGAGCTGTTTTTT CASSERMGYNTGELFF
. TRBJ2-3 TRBD2 TRBV4-1 TGCGCCAGCAGCCCTAGGGGCGCTAGCGGGAAGGCCACAGATACGCAGTATTTT CASSPRGASGKATDTQYF
few TRBJ2-1 TRBD2 TRBV5-4 TGTGCCAGCAGCTTTTCCCGGGGGGGGAATGAGCAGTTCTTC CASSFSRGGNEQFF
many TRBJ1-4 . TRBV29-1 TGCAGCGCGATGGCAACTAATGAAAAACTGTTTTTT CSAMATNEKLFF
many TRBJ1-1 . TRBV20-1 TGCAGTGCTAGACAGGGGAACACTGAAGCTTTCTTT CSARQGNTEAFF
few TRBJ2-3 . TRBV24-1 TGTGCCACCAGTGATTCATTTTCCGATAATACGCAGTATTTT CATSDSFSDNTQYF
many TRBJ2-4 TRBD2 TRBV30 TGTGCCTGGAGTAGTAGCGGGGGGGGGAGGGACATTCAGTACTTC CAWSSSGGGRDIQYF
many TRBJ1-4 . TRBV3-1 TGTGCCAGCAGGGAGGTGGCAGCTAATGAAAAACTGTTTTTT CASREVAANEKLFF
many TRBJ2-1 . TRBV11-2 TGTGCCAGCAGCCGGACAGTCTCCTACAATGAGCAGTTCTTC CASSRTVSYNEQFF
many TRBJ2-7 . TRBV20-1 TGCAGTGCTAGCGGGCGGTACGAGCAGTACTTC CSASGRYEQYF
. TRBJ2-2 . TRBV28 TGTGCCAGCAGTTTGAGTGGGATGGGTCACACCGGGGAGCTGTTTTTT CASSLSGMGHTGELFF
many TRBJ2-7 TRBD1 TRBV6-5 TGTGCCAGCAGTTACGGACAGGGAGGCGAGCAGTACTTC CASSYGQGGEQYF
few TRBJ2-1 TRBD2 TRBV12-3/TRBV12-4 TGTGCCAGCAGTTGGGGACTAGCGGGGGGGGGTTACAATGAGCAGTTCTTC CASSWGLAGGGYNEQFF
few TRBJ2-4 . TRBV20-1 TGCAGTGCCCTGGAGGGGCGGGGATTAGCCAAAAACATTCAGTACTTC CSALEGRGLAKNIQYF
. TRBJ2-7 TRBD1 TRBV19 TGTGCCAGTAGTGGATTTCAGGGGGCCGAGCAGTACTTC CASSGFQGAEQYF